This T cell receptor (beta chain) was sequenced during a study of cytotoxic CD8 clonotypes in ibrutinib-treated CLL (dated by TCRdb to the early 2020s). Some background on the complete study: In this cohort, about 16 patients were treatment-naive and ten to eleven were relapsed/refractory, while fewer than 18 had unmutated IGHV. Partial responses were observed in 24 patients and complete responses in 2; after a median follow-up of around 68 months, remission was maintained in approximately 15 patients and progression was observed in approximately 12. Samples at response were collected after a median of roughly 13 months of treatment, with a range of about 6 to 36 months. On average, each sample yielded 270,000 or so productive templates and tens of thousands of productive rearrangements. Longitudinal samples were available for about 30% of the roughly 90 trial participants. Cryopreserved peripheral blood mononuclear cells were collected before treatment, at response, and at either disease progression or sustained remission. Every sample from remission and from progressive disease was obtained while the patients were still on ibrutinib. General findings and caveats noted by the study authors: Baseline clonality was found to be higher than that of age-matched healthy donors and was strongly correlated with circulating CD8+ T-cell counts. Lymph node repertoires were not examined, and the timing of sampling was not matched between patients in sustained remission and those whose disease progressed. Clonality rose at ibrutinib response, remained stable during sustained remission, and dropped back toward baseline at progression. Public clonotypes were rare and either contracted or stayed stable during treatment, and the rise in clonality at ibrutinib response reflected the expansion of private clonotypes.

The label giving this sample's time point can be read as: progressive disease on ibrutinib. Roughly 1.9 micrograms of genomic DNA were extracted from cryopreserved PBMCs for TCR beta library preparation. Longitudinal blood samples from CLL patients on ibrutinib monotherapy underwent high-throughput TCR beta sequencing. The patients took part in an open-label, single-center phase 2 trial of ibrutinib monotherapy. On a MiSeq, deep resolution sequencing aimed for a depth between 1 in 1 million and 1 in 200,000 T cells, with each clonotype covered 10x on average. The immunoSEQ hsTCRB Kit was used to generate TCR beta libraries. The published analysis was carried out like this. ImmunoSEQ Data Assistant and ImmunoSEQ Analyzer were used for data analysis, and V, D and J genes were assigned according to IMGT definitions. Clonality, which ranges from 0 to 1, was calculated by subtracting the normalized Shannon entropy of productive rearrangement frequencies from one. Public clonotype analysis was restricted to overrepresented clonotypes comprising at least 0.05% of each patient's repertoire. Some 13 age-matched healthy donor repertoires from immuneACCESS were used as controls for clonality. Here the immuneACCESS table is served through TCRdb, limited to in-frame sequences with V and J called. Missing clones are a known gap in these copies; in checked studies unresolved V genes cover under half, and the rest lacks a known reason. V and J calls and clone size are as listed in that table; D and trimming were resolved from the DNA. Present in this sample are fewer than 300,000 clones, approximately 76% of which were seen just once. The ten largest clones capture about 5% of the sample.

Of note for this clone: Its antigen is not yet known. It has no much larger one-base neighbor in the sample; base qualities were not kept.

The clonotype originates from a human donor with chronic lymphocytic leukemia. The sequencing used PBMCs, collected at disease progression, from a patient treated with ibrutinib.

This receptor has the CDR3 CASSLAANYQETQYF. The nucleotides are TGTGCCAGCAGCTTAGCGGCCAATTACCAAGAGACCCAGTACTTC. The rearranged segments are TRBV7-2 and TRBJ2-5; the D segment cannot be called with confidence. Reading the germline V gene gives CDR1 SGHTA and CDR2 FQGNSA. Measured from the cysteine to the phenylalanine, the CDR3 is 15 residues long. This entry keeps only the CDR3 DNA: 45 bases, framed from base 1. The junction carries 8 bases between V and J, which are trimmed by 0 bases and 0 bases respectively. With the portions outside the CDR3 filled from the reference TRBV7-2 and TRBJ2-5 genes, the complete variable region becomes GAGVSQSPSNKVTEKGKDVELRCDPISGHTALYWYRQSLGQGLEFLIYFQGNSAPDKSGLPSDRFSAERTGGSVSTLTIQRTQQEDSAVYLCASSLAANYQETQYFGPGTRLLVL.